The clone carrying this TCR beta chain was seen a single time. As yet, its antigen is unknown. These data come from a study of memory CD4+ T cells and cytomegalovirus serostatus. From germline, CDR1 is LNHDA and CDR2 SQIVND (reference sequence). This CDR3 region has 15 residues. The V end was cut by 1 base, the J end by 3 bases, with 9 bases between. As processed by the authors: After removing out-of-frame reads, over 2 million distinct TCRbeta sequences remained. Using immunoSEQ multiplex PCR, the repertoire was profiled, and TCRdb retains in-frame clones only, with some absent. V and J calls and clone size are those listed in that table; D and trimming were worked out from the DNA. Of about 57,000 clones listed, roughly 80% are singletons. The sort gate was single viable CD3+CD4+CD8-CD45RO+ cells for memory CD4+ T cells. Study results and limitations: Of under 200 reported CMV TCRbeta sequences, 60 to 85 were found in memory CD4+ repertoires. Suggested: most of the CMV-linked TCR signature lies in CD4+ memory cells.

The sequencing input was memory CD4+ T cells from blood. The clonotype comes from an adult in good health and CMV-seronegative. This rearrangement joins TRBV19 to TRBJ1-4; D is unresolved. CDR3 amino acids: CASSIGNRPNEKLFF. The CDR3 DNA reads as TGTGCCAGTAGTATAGGCAACCGACCTAATGAAAAACTGTTTTTT.